The clone carrying this T cell receptor (beta chain) came up many times. As yet, its antigen is unknown. This record comes from a study of CD8 T cells in ankylosing spondylitis. Whole-study results and caveats: There was a TCR beta motif, made of 7 or 8 highly homologous variants, that appeared characteristic of ankylosing spondylitis blood.

TCRdb ran MiXCR on the 5' RACE reads and lists one entry per CDR3 protein. This sample yields approximately 500,000 distinct CDR3 sequences, of which about 12% are seen a single time; over 6.5% belongs to the top ten. Germline V CDR1 and CDR2: SQVTM, ANQGSEA. CDR3 length: 14 amino acids. Trimming took 6 bases from V and 1 from J, leaving 16 bases between them. The material sequenced was blood, either unsorted or a sorted T cell fraction (not recorded which). This TCR came from a male donor with ankylosing spondylitis. The gene calls are TRBV29-1 and TRBJ2-7; tentative D call: TRBD2 (6 bases). The DNA for the CDR3 is TGCAGCGTCTCCCCTCACGGGGGTTCCTACGAGCAGTACTTC. Translation: CSVSPHGGSYEQYF.